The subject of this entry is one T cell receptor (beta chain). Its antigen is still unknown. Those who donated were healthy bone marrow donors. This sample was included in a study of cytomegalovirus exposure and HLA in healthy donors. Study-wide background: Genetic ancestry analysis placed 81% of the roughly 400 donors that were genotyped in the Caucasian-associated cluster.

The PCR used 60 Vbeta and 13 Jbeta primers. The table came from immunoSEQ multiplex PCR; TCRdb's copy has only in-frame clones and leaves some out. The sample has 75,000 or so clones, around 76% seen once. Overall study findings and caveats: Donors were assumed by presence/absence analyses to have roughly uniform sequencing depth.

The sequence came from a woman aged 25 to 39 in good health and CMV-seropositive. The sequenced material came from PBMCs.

CDR3 sequence reads: CASTIYPPGRSNQPQHF. CDR3 bases: TGTGCCAGCACCATTTACCCCCCAGGGCGCAGCAATCAGCCCCAGCATTTT. V usage is TRBV28 and J usage is TRBJ1-5, with D possibly matching TRBD1 (5 bases). V was cut by 7 bases and J by 1 base, with 20 bases left in between. Germline CDR1 and CDR2: MDHEN and SYDVKM. CDR3 length: 17 amino acids.